This TCR beta chain stems from a study of control samples from healthy donors and cancer patients. TCRdb's table, derived via immunoSEQ multiplex PCR, lists solely in-frame clones and lacks some. The sample has roughly 130,000 clones; about 95% are singletons. Sequencing was done on a sample of PBMCs. The sequence was obtained from a man between 60 and 75 years old with colorectal cancer.

The DNA of the CDR3 is TGTGCCGTCAGTTCAGGGGGCCACACTGAAGCTTTCTTT. Its protein is CAVSSGGHTEAFF. This chain connects TRBV6-5 to TRBJ1-1; 8 positions agree with TRBD1. The CDR3 is made up of 13 amino acids. The germline V gene has CDR1 MNHEY and CDR2 SVGAGI. Losses at the gene ends were 11 bases for V and 3 bases for J; bases not matched to a gene: 8.